This T cell receptor beta chain was identified in a study of CD8 T cells in Susac syndrome (dated by TCRdb to the late 2010s). For the study in its entirety: Whether CD8+ T cell activation and differentiation in Susac syndrome was antigen driven was tested using repertoire sequencing.

From the cysteine up to the phenylalanine, the CDR3 has a length of 14 residues. The entry retains the CDR3 DNA only, 42 bases that are in frame from base 1. At the junction V is shortened by 3 bases and J by 2 bases; bases outside the gene matches: 3. The germline V gene (reference sequence) specifies DFQATT as CDR1 and SNEGSKA as CDR2. In regard to this clonotype: No cognate antigen has been identified for it. Base qualities are not recorded, but no much larger clone differs from it by a single base.

Peripheral blood CD8+ and CD4+ T cells from healthy donors, Susac syndrome patients and multiple sclerosis patients were profiled by high-throughput TCR beta sequencing. The healthy donors served as controls matched for age and sex. CD8+ TEMRA cells were enriched by FACS, while bulk CD8+ and CD4+ T cells were purified by magnetic negative isolation. Blood was drawn into EDTA tubes, processed within 24 hours, and PBMCs were isolated by density gradient centrifugation. PBMCs destined for TCR sequencing were cryopreserved in liquid nitrogen and later thawed in a 37 °C water bath. Purity of sorted or isolated CD4+, CD8+ and CD8+ TEMRA cells was at least 90%. RNA was extracted using the RNeasy kit, and 0.5 to 1 microgram was reverse transcribed with random hexamers. TCR beta CDR3 regions were amplified with the immunoSEQ multiplex PCR assay covering 54 Vbeta and 13 Jbeta segments. To correct PCR amplification bias, a synthetic template baseline was used for both primer optimization and computational correction. The authors processed their data as follows. Reads were annotated to V, D and J genes according to IMGT and were analyzed with immunoSEQ Analyzer, with only productive sequences retained. Clonality was computed as one minus Shannon entropy normalized by log2 of the number of productive unique sequences. For each patient and control, public and private clones were evaluated within the 100 most prevalent clones. Susac-specific clones were defined as absent from healthy and MS cohorts, over a thousand published viral clones and other ImmuneACCESS disease sequences. Clones were called with MiXCR by TCRdb after fastp trimmed the public reads at Q25, and only in-frame beta chains were retained. Duplicate CDR3 protein sequences are folded into a single record with the most common DNA and genes. TCRdb's processing, not the authors', yielded these V and J calls. In this sample the table shows under 200,000 distinct CDR3 sequences, roughly 94% of which occur a single time. Clones ranked in the top ten supply around 0.1% of the sample.

Study-level results and caveats: The study acknowledged that relatively few individuals were included in the TCR sequencing and HLA analysis.

The chain is assembled from TRBV20-1 and TRBJ2-3; TRBD2 fits 9 bases in the junction. The material sequenced was CD4+ T cells from PBMCs. The receptor comes from a human donor in good health. The base sequence is TGCAGTGCTAGTATAGCGGGAGACACAGATACGCAGTATTTT. It encodes CSASIAGDTDTQYF.